The clone carrying this TCR beta chain was found many times. This sample stems from a study of T cells in Graves' hyperthyroidism and ophthalmopathy. The V and J ends lost 3 bases and 4 bases, in that order; junction bases with no gene match: 7. In germline, CDR1 is SGHTA, CDR2 FQGTGA. This CDR3 region has 15 residues. Using RNA transcripts as the source, TCR beta CDR3 regions were amplified. First-round RT-PCR targeting the TCR CDR3 was performed with the HTBI primer set. TCRdb recomputed calls from the multiplex PCR reads with MiXCR, one row per CDR3 protein. The sample records more than 500,000 distinct CDR3 sequences, under 15% being singletons.

Specimen: blood. The source of this sequence is a woman aged 40 to 50 with Graves' ophthalmopathy. This chain links TRBV7-3 with TRBJ1-1; the match to TRBD1 covers 8 bases. CDR3 amino acids: CASSLTGTGRTEAFF. The CDR3 region has the DNA TGTGCCAGCAGCTTGACCGGGACAGGACGCACTGAAGCTTTCTTT.